This record concerns one TCR beta chain sequence. Spiking each PCR with synthetic TCR analog templates was performed. The method was immunoSEQ multiplex PCR; TCRdb's version includes in-frame clones alone and lacks a portion of them. There are tens of thousands of clones in the sample; roughly 76% occur only once, and around 6% lies in the top ten. The sample comes from a study of PD-L1 blockade in urothelial cancer. Noted time point: pretreatment peripheral blood. This sequence was found in a man between 70 and 80 years old with urothelial cancer. The material was PBMCs, obtained around atezolizumab (anti-PD-L1) treatment.

The CDR3 spells CASSQETSGSTDTQYF. The CDR3 DNA sequence: TGCGCCAGCAGCCAAGAAACAAGCGGGTCCACAGATACGCAGTATTTT. This sequence joins TRBV4-3 and TRBJ2-3; D perhaps matches TRBD2 (6 bases). In germline, CDR1 is LGHNA, CDR2 YSLEER. The V end was cut by 0 bases, the J end by 2 bases, with 12 bases between. The length of the CDR3 is 16 residues.